Shown below are 14 T cell receptor beta chains from a single sample sequenced in a study of OX40 agonist ivuxolimab in advanced cancers. Receptors were amplified or captured by the immunoSEQ multiplex PCR assay. As stored in TCRdb, this immuneACCESS dataset retains in-frame rearrangements with V and J assigned. A fraction of the clones does not appear; measured against another copy, unresolved V genes explain less than half of the discrepancy, and the remainder lacks a known reason. This sample holds about 56,000 clones; approximately 79% were observed only once. The top ten clonotypes cover roughly 3.7% of the sample. Source: CD4+ or CD8+ T cells sorted from blood, taken in a trial of the OX40 agonist ivuxolimab. Receptors were obtained from an adult with an advanced solid tumor such as melanoma, head and neck, liver or kidney cancer.

This rearrangement joins TRBV6-1 to TRBJ2-1, with a possible D match to TRBD2 (6 bases). Germline-derived CDR1 and CDR2 are MNHNS and SASEGT. This CDR3 comprises 15 residues. V lost 7 bases, J lost 0 bases, and 13 bases lay in between. The CDR3 nucleotides are TGTGCCAGCATTTTAGCGGCCAGCTCCTACAATGAGCAGTTCTTC. This sequence encodes CASILAASSYNEQFF.

This chain joins TRBV14 and TRBJ2-1; D might be TRBD1 (5 bases). This CDR3 spans 15 amino acids. Trimming shortened V by 1 base and J by 4 bases, and 11 bases separated the two germline ends. Germline V gene lookup returns CDR1 SGHDN and CDR2 FVKESK. CDR3 bases: TGTGCCAGCAGCCAAGTGCAGGGTCTATACAATGAGCAGTTCTTC. Translation gives CASSQVQGLYNEQFF.

The rearrangement links TRBV29-1 to TRBJ1-2, with D unresolved. Trimming removed 0 bases at V and 4 bases at J, with 21 bases between. Germline assignment: CDR1 SQVTM and CDR2 ANQGSEA. The CDR3 has 17 residues. In DNA form, the CDR3 reads TGCAGCGTTGAAGAACCGGGGAGCCGCCAGACTTTCTATGGCTACACCTTC. Its translation: CSVEEPGSRQTFYGYTF.

The chain combines TRBV28 with TRBJ1-2; D possibly corresponds to TRBD1 (6 bases). The length of the CDR3 is 13 residues. V lost 11 bases and J lost 2, with 15 bases in between. Germline-derived CDR1 and CDR2 are MDHEN and SYDVKM. In DNA form, the CDR3 reads TGTGCCGGGACAAGGGATTCAAACTATGGCTACACCTTC. Its protein is CAGTRDSNYGYTF.

This clone ranks as medium-sized. This chain links TRBV7-9 with TRBJ1-2; a weak D match, TRBD1 (5 bases). Germline V gene sequence: CDR1 SEHNR, CDR2 FQNEAQ (reference sequence). Trimming took off 5 bases at V and 4 bases at J, with 11 bases between the two ends. The CDR3 length is 13 residues. CDR3 sequence (DNA): TGTGCCAGCAGCCAAGGACAAAGCTATGGCTACACCTTC. Protein product: CASSQGQSYGYTF.

The chain employs TRBV6-1 and TRBJ1-6; D is ambiguous. Trimming removed 8 bases from V and 7 bases from J, with 6 bases in between. CDR1 MNHNS and CDR2 SASEGT come from the germline V gene. CDR3 length: 11 residues. Here the CDR3 DNA reads TGTGCCAGCCTAGAGAATTCACCCCTCCACTTT. Translating it yields CASLENSPLHF.

The rearrangement joins TRBV29-1 to TRBJ1-1, with unresolved D. This CDR3 is 11 amino acids long. Germline CDR1 SQVTM, CDR2 ANQGSEA. CDR3 in amino acids: CSEARGGEAFF. The DNA for the CDR3 is TGCAGTGAGGCCCGGGGAGGTGAAGCTTTCTTT.

The chain recombines TRBV2 with TRBJ2-3; 12 bases match TRBD2. CDR1 SNHLY and CDR2 FYNNEI come from the germline V gene. The ends lost 7 bases at V and 3 bases at J; junction bases unmatched: 2. This CDR3 spans 14 amino acids. The CDR3: CASTLAGGTDTQYF. The CDR3 DNA is TGTGCCAGCACCCTAGCGGGAGGGACAGATACGCAGTATTTT.

The V gene is TRBV15, the J gene TRBJ2-5, with 9 bases fitting TRBD1. J lost 7 bases, V lost 3 bases, and 12 bases had no gene match. The germline gives CDR1 LNHNV, CDR2 YYDKDF (reference sequence). The CDR3 has 16 residues. CDR3 in amino acids: CATSRLGTGNSPTQYF. The CDR3 nucleotides are TGTGCCACCAGCAGGCTCGGGACAGGGAATTCCCCGACCCAGTACTTC.

V usage is TRBV6-5 and J usage is TRBJ2-5; the D gene is possibly TRBD2 (6 bases). The CDR3 totals 15 residues. From germline, CDR1 is MNHEY and CDR2 SVGAGI. Deletions cut 2 bases from V and 2 bases from J, with 12 bases between. The CDR3: CASSYDGSWQETQYF. The CDR3 region has the DNA TGTGCCAGCAGTTACGACGGGAGTTGGCAAGAGACCCAGTACTTC.

The V and J genes are TRBV7-3 and TRBJ2-3; no reliable D call. V lost 1 base and J lost 1, with 9 bases in between. The germline V gene encodes CDR1 SGHTA and CDR2 FQGTGA. The CDR3 runs 15 residues. CDR3 in DNA: TGTGCCAGCAGCTTAAGCCCGAGCGGCACAGATACGCAGTATTTT. This translates into CASSLSPSGTDTQYF.

The genes are TRBV19 and TRBJ2-5, with 10 nucleotides matching TRBD2. J was trimmed by 7 bases and V by 4 bases; bases with no gene match: 6. CDR1 is LNHDA and CDR2 is SQIVND in the germline V gene (reference sequence). The CDR3 has 14 amino acids. The CDR3 region is CASSRAGGPPTQYF. The CDR3 region has the DNA TGTGCCAGTAGTAGAGCGGGAGGGCCCCCGACCCAGTACTTC. The entire variable domain, with the rest obtained from reference TRBV19 and TRBJ2-5, is as follows: DGGITQSPKYLFRKEGQNVTLSCEQNLNHDAMYWYRQDPGQGLRLIYYSQIVNDFQKGDIAEGYSVSREKKESFPLTVTSAQKNPTAFYLCASSRAGGPPTQYFGPGTRLLVL.

This clone showed up just once. CDR3 sequence reads: CASSRQNNNSPLHF. CDR3 coding DNA: TGTGCCAGCAGTCGACAGAATAATAATTCACCCCTCCACTTT. The chain combines TRBV6-5 with TRBJ1-6; tentative D call: TRBD1 (5 bases). The germline gives CDR1 MNHEY, CDR2 SVGAGI. CDR3 length: 14 residues. V lost 5 bases, J lost 5 bases, and 10 bases lay in between.

This rearrangement joins TRBV7-9 to TRBJ2-7; 9 bases line up with TRBD1. Germline V CDR1 and CDR2: SEHNR, FQNEAQ (reference sequence). The CDR3 totals 16 residues. V dropped 4 bases and J dropped 2; count of bases not matched to a gene: 9. This CDR3 is CASSSTGTGITYEQYF. CDR3 bases: TGTGCCAGCAGCTCGACCGGGACAGGGATAACCTACGAGCAGTACTTC.